This record looks at one T cell receptor (beta chain) sequence and its context. Its antigen is not known. Profiling relied on immunoSEQ multiplex PCR, and the TCRdb table lists in-frame clones only, not all of them. The profile shows 10,000 to 11,000 clones, 45% to 55% of them singletons. This sample stems from a study of T cell clonotyping in hematopoietic cell transplantation. Study-wide results and limits: After transplant, recipient diversity fell while pathologically expanded clonotypes grew through day 180.

Germline V gene sequence: CDR1 SEHNR, CDR2 FQNEAQ (reference sequence). V was pared by 5 bases and J by 9 bases, with 9 bases of the junction left unmatched. The CDR3 covers 15 residues. Here the sequenced sample was peripheral blood mononuclear cells, taken 100 days after allogeneic stem cell transplant. V and J are TRBV7-9 and TRBJ1-6; 8 nucleotides line up with TRBD1. The receptor's source is a female patient aged 50 to 60 who had an allogeneic stem cell transplant from an unrelated donor, so the T cells may come from the graft donor. Some clones in this sample may be carry-over from other donors' samples. DNA of the CDR3: TGTGCCAGCAGCCGTACCGGACAGGGAGGTTCACCCCTCCACTTT. Protein: CASSRTGQGGSPLHF.